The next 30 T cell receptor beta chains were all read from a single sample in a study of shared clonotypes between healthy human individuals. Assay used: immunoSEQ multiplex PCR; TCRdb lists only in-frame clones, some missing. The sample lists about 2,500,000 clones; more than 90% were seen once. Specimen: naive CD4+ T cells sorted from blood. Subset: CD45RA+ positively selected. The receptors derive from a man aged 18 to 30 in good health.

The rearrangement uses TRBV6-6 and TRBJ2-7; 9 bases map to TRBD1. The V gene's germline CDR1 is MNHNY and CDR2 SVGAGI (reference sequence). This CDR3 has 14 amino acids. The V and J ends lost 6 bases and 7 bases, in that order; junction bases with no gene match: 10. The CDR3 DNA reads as TGTGCCAGCAGCCCGGGACAGGGAGAGGGGGAGCAGTACTTC. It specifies CASSPGQGEGEQYF.

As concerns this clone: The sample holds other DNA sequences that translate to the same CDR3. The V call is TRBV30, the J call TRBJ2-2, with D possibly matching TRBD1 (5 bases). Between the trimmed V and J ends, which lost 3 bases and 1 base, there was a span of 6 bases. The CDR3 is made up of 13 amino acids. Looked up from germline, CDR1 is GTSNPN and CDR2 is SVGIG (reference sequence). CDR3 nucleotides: TGTGCCTGGAGGCAGGGGAACACCGGGGAGCTGTTTTTT. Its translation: CAWRQGNTGELFF.

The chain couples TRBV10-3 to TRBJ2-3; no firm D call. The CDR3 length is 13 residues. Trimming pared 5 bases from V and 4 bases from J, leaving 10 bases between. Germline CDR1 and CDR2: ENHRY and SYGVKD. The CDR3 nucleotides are TGTGCCATCAGTACGCGCGGTTCAGATACGCAGTATTTT. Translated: CAISTRGSDTQYF.

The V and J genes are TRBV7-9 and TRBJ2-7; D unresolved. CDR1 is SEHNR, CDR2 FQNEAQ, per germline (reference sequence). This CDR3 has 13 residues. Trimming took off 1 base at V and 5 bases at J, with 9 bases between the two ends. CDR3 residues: CASSLGLAHEQYF. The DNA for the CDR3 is TGTGCCAGCAGCTTAGGGCTGGCGCACGAGCAGTACTTC.

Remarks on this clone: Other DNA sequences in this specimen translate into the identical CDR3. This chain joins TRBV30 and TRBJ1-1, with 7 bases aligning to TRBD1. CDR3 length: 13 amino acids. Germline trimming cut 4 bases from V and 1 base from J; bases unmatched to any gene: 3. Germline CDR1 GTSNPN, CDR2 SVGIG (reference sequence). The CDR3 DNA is TGTGCCTGGATGGGACAGCCGAACACTGAAGCTTTCTTT. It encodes CAWMGQPNTEAFF. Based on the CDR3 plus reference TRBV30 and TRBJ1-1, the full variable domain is SQTIHQWPATLVQPVGSPLSLECTVEGTSNPNLYWYRQAAGRGLQLLFYSVGIGQISSEVPQNLSASRPQDRQFILSSKKLLLSDSGFYLCAWMGQPNTEAFFGQGTRLTVV.

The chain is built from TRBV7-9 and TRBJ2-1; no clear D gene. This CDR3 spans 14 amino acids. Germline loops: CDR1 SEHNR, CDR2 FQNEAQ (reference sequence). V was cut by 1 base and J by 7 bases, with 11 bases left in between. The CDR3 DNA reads TGTGCCAGCAGCTTAGGTCCCCTCAAGAATGAGCAGTTCTTC. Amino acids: CASSLGPLKNEQFF. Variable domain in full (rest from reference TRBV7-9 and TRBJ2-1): DTGVSQNPRHKITKRGQNVTFRCDPISEHNRLYWYRQTLGQGPEFLTYFQNEAQLEKSRLLSDRFSAERPKGSFSTLEIQRTEQGDSAMYLCASSLGPLKNEQFFGPGTRLTVL.

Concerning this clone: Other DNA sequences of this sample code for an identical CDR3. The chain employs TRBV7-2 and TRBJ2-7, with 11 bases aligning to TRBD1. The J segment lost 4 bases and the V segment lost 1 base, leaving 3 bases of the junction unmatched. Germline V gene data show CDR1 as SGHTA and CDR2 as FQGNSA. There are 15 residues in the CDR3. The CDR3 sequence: CASSLVGTGGYEQYF. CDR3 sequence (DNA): TGTGCCAGCAGCTTAGTGGGGACAGGGGGATACGAGCAGTACTTC.

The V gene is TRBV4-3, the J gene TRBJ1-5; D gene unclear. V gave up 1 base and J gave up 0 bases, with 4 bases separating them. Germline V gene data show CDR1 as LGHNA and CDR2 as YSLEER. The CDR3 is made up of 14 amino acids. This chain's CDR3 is CASSQGHSNQPQHF. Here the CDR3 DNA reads TGCGCCAGCAGCCAAGGGCATAGCAATCAGCCCCAGCATTTT.

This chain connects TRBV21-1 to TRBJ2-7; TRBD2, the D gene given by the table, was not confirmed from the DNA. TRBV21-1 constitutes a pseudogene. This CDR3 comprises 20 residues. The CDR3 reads CASSRLPGLADKVAAYEQYF. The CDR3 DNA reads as TGTGCCAGCAGCAGATTACCGGGACTAGCGGATAAAGTTGCCGCCTACGAGCAGTACTTC.

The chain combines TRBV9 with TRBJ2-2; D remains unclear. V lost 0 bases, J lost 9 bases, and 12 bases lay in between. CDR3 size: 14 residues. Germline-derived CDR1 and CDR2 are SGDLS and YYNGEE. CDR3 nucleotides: TGTGCCAGCAGCGTAGGGTATTGGGAATGGGAGCTGTTTTTT. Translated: CASSVGYWEWELFF.

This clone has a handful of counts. Here the CDR3 reads CSARDNQPQHF. In DNA, the CDR3 is TGCAGTGCTAGAGACAATCAGCCCCAGCATTTT. The chain couples TRBV20-1 to TRBJ1-5; no reliable D call. CDR1 and CDR2 from the germline V gene are DFQATT and SNEGSKA (reference sequence). This CDR3 is 11 amino acids long. Trimming removed 0 bases from V and 3 bases from J, with 0 bases in between.

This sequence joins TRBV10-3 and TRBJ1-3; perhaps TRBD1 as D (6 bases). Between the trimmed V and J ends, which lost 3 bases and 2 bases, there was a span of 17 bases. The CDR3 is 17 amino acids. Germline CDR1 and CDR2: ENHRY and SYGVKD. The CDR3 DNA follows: TGTGCCATCAGTGATTCGAAAGGGGGTTTAGCTGGAAACACCATATATTTT. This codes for CAISDSKGGLAGNTIYF.

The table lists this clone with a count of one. This chain's CDR3 is CASSLTTRYEQYF. DNA for the CDR3: TGTGCCAGCAGCTTGACTACCCGCTACGAGCAGTACTTC. V gene TRBV7-8 combines with J gene TRBJ2-7; perhaps TRBD2 as D (5 bases). V gave up 3 bases and J gave up 3 bases, with 9 bases separating them. Germline values: CDR1 SGHVS, CDR2 FQNEAQ. The CDR3 is 13 residues long. The entire variable domain, with the rest obtained from reference TRBV7-8 and TRBJ2-7, is as follows: GAGVSQSPRYKVAKRGQDVALRCDPISGHVSLFWYQQALGQGPEFLTYFQNEAQLDKSGLPSDRFFAERPEGSVSTLKIQRTQQEDSAVYLCASSLTTRYEQYFGPGTRLTVT.

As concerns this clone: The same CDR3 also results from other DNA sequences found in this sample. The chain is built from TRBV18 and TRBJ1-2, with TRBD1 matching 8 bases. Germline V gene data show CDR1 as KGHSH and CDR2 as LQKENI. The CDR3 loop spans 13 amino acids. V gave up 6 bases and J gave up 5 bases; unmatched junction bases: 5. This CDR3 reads CASSPGTGYGYTF. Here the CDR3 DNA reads TGTGCCAGCTCCCCCGGGACAGGTTATGGCTACACCTTC.

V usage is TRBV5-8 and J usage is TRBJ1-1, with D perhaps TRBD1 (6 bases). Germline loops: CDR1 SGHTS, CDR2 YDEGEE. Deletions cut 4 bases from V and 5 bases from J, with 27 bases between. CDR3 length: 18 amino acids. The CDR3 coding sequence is TGTGCCAGCAGCCCTAGACAGGCCTACATCTCAGTAAGGACTGAAGCTTTCTTT. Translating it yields CASSPRQAYISVRTEAFF.

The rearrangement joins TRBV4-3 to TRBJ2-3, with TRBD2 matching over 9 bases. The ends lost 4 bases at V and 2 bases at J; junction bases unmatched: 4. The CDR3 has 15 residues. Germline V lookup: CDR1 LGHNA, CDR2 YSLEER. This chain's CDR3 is CASSLRTSATDTQYF. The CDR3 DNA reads TGCGCCAGCAGCCTACGGACTAGCGCCACAGATACGCAGTATTTT.

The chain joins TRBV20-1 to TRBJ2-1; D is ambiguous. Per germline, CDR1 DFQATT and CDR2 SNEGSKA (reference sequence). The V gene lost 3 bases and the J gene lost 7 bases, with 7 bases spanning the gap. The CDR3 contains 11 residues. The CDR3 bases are TGCAGTGCTAGCCCCCTGAATGAGCAGTTCTTC. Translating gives CSASPLNEQFF.

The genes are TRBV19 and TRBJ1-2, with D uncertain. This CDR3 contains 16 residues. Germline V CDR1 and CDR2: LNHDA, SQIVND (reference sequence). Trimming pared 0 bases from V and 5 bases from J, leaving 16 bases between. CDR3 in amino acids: CASSIEGFSPRYGYTF. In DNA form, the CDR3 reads TGTGCCAGTAGTATAGAGGGATTTTCCCCCCGGTATGGCTACACCTTC. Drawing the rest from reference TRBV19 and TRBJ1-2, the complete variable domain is DGGITQSPKYLFRKEGQNVTLSCEQNLNHDAMYWYRQDPGQGLRLIYYSQIVNDFQKGDIAEGYSVSREKKESFPLTVTSAQKNPTAFYLCASSIEGFSPRYGYTFGSGTRLTVV.

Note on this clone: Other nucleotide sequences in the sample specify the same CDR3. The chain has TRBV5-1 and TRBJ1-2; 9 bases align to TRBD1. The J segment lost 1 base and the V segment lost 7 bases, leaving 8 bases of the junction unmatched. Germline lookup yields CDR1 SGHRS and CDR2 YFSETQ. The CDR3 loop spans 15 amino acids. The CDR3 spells CASSPGDRDNYGYTF. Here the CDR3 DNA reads TGCGCCAGCTCTCCGGGGGACAGGGATAACTATGGCTACACCTTC. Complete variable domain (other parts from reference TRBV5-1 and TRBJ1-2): KAGVTQTPRYLIKTRGQQVTLSCSPISGHRSVSWYQQTPGQGLQFLFEYFSETQRNKGNFPGRFSGRQFSNSRSEMNVSTLELGDSALYLCASSPGDRDNYGYTFGSGTRLTVV.

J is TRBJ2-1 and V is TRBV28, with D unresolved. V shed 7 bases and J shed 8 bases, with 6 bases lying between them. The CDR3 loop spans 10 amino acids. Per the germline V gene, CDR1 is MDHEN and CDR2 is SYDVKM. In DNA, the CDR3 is TGTGCCAGCACTGGCCATGAGCAGTTCTTC. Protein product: CASTGHEQFF.

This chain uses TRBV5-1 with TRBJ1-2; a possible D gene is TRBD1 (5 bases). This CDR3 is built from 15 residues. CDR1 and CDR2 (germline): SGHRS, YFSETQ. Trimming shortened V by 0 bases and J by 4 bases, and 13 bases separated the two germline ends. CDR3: CASSLAYGGFYGYTF. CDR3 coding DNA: TGCGCCAGCAGCTTGGCCTATGGGGGTTTCTATGGCTACACCTTC.

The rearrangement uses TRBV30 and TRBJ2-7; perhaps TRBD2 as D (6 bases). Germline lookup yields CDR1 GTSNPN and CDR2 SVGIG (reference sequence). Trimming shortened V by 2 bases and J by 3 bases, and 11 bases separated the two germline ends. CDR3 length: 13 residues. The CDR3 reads CAWSPRDFYEQYF. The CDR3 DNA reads TGTGCCTGGAGTCCCCGGGACTTCTACGAGCAGTACTTC.

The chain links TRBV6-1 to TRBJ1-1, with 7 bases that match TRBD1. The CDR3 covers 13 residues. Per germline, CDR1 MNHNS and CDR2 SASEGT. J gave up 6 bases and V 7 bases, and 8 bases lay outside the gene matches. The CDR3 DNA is TGTGCCAGCAATCAACAGGGGATAGCTGAAGCTTTCTTT. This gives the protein CASNQQGIAEAFF.

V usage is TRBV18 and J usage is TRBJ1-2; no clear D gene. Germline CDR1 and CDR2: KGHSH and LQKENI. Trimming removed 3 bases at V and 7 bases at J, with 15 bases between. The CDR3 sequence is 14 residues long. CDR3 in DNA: TGTGCCAGCTCACCGGGGAGGGAGGCGGCTGGCTACACCTTC. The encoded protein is CASSPGREAAGYTF. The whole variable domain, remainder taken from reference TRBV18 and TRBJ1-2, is NAGVMQNPRHLVRRRGQEARLRCSPMKGHSHVYWYRQLPEEGLKFMVYLQKENIIDESGMPKERFSAEFPKEGPSILRIQQVVRGDSAAYFCASSPGREAAGYTFGSGTRLTVV.

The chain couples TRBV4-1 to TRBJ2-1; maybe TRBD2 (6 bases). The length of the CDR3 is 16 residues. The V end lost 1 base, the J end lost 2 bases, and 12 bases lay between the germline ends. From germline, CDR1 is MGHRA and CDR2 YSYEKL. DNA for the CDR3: TGCGCCAGCAGCCAAGTAGCGGCACTTACCTACAATGAGCAGTTCTTC. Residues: CASSQVAALTYNEQFF.

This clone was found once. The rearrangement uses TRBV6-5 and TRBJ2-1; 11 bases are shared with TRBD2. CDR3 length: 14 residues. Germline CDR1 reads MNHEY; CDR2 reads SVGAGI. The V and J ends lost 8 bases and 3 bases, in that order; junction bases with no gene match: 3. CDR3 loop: CASYTSGGYNEQFF. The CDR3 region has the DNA TGTGCCAGCTATACTAGCGGGGGCTACAATGAGCAGTTCTTC.

Written as DNA, the CDR3 is TGCGCCAGCAGCTTGGGCGGAGGGAACTCCTACAATGAGCAGTTCTTC. Encoded protein: CASSLGGGNSYNEQFF. The chain combines TRBV5-1 with TRBJ2-1; TRBD2 might be the D (6 bases). This CDR3 spans 16 amino acids. Trimming pared 0 bases from V and 0 bases from J, leaving 10 bases between. Per the germline V gene, CDR1 is SGHRS and CDR2 is YFSETQ.

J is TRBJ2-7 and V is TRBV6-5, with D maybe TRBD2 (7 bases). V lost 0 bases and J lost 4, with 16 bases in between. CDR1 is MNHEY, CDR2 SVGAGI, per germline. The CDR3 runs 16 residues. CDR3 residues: CASSYSGASGLYEQYF. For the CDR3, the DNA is TGTGCCAGCAGTTACTCGGGGGCTAGCGGCCTGTACGAGCAGTACTTC.

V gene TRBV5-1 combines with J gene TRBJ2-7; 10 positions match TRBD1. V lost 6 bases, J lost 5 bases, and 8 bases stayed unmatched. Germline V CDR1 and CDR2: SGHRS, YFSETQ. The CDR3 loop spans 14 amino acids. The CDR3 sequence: CASTLGTGVNEQYF. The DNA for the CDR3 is TGCGCCAGCACCCTCGGGACAGGGGTGAACGAGCAGTACTTC.

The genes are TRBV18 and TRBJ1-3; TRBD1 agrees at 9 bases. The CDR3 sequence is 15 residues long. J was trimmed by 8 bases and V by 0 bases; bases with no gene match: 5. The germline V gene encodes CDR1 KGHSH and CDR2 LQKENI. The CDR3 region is CASSPPGQGSHTIYF. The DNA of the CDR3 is TGTGCCAGCTCACCACCGGGACAGGGATCCCACACCATATATTTT.